This TCR beta chain was profiled in a study of T cell responses to AZD1222 COVID-19 vaccine. TCRdb's copy holds only in-frame clones and misses some; the assay was immunoSEQ multiplex PCR. The table includes about 89,000 clones, 70% to 90% detected once. Regarding the study as a whole: Donors, mostly white British, included more females; clonal diversity was possibly underestimated. Vaccine-related CD4 TCRs covered spike, predominating at 160-218 and 743-854. In the spike-specific TCR repertoire, nearly half reportedly target unmutated variant regions.

Trimming took off 7 bases at V and 8 bases at J, with 17 bases between the two ends. Germline V gene data show CDR1 as LNHDA and CDR2 as SQIVND (reference sequence). CDR3 length equals 13 residues. Combined were second doses at about 4 or about 12 weeks. On this clone itself: Its antigen is unknown.

This clonotype was obtained from an adult who received the AZD1222 COVID-19 vaccine. Sequenced material: peripheral blood, taken 28 days after the second AZD1222 dose. The rearrangement joins TRBV19 to TRBJ1-2; D may be TRBD1 (5 bases). The chain's CDR3 is CASTRTDITGYTF. The CDR3 nucleotides are TGTGCCAGTACTAGGACGGACATTACGGGCTACACCTTC. Together with reference TRBV19 and TRBJ1-2, the CDR3 gives the full variable domain: DGGITQSPKYLFRKEGQNVTLSCEQNLNHDAMYWYRQDPGQGLRLIYYSQIVNDFQKGDIAEGYSVSREKKESFPLTVTSAQKNPTAFYLCASTRTDITGYTFGSGTRLTVV.